The rows below give T cell receptor beta chains drawn from one sample of a study of cytomegalovirus exposure and HLA in healthy donors. The table came from immunoSEQ multiplex PCR; TCRdb's copy has only in-frame clones and leaves some out. The table lists 130,000 to 150,000 clones, roughly 82% of them singletons. Sequenced input: PBMCs. Receptor source: a man aged 30-40 years in good health and CMV-seropositive. Both conserved end residues are part of each CDR3. A D gene is named only where the DNA matches it firmly. Clone sizes are given selectively: once, few, many, or a class where the clone is expanded.

16	TRBV7-2	TRBD1	TRBJ2-5	NA	CASSLNVGQGRVGQYF	TGTGCCAGCAGCTTGAACGTCGGACAGGGGAGAGTTGGGCAGTACTTC
19	TRBV28	TRBD2	TRBJ2-1	NA	CASSGTSGRAFRYYNEQFF	TGTGCCAGCAGTGGGACTAGCGGGAGGGCTTTTCGTTACTACAATGAGCAGTTCTTC
18	TRBV11-2	NA	TRBJ2-7	NA	CASSPTGRRRGDTYEQYF	TGTGCCAGCAGCCCGACAGGGAGGAGGCGGGGGGATACCTACGAGCAGTACTTC
17	TRBV5-1	TRBD1	TRBJ1-6	few	CASSPDWGTGQNSPLHF	TGCGCCAGCAGCCCTGATTGGGGGACAGGCCAAAATTCACCCCTCCACTTT
16	TRBV7-9	NA	TRBJ2-7	NA	CASSLRLQGQSYEQYF	TGTGCCAGCAGCTTACGTCTGCAGGGTCAGTCCTACGAGCAGTACTTC
14	TRBV6-1	NA	TRBJ1-1	NA	CASGAGAFDTEAFF	TGTGCCAGCGGGGCAGGGGCATTTGACACTGAAGCTTTCTTT
18	TRBV27	TRBD2	TRBJ2-1	NA	CASSFRVSGGAGYNEQFF	TGTGCCAGCAGTTTCCGGGTTAGCGGGGGGGCGGGTTACAATGAGCAGTTCTTC
14	TRBV27	NA	TRBJ2-7	NA	CASSRRDKSYEQYF	TGTGCCAGCAGCCGAAGGGACAAGTCCTACGAGCAGTACTTC
14	TRBV7-6	NA	TRBJ1-1	NA	CASSFSQLNTEAFF	TGTGCCAGCAGCTTTAGCCAGCTGAACACTGAAGCTTTCTTT
12	TRBV6-6	NA	TRBJ1-1	NA	CASSPEGAGAFF	TGTGCCAGCAGTCCCGAGGGCGCGGGAGCTTTCTTT
20	TRBV21-1	NA	TRBJ2-4	NA	CASSKGRQGVLRLAKNIQYF	TGTGCCAGCAGCAAAGGGAGACAGGGTGTCCTCCGTCTGGCCAAAAACATTCAGTACTTC
12	TRBV5-1	TRBD1	TRBJ1-2	NA	CASGTGVYGYTF	TGCGCCAGCGGAACAGGGGTCTATGGCTACACCTTC
13	TRBV10-1	NA	TRBJ2-1	NA	CASSEGDLYEQFF	TGCGCCAGCAGTGAAGGAGACTTATATGAGCAGTTCTTC
12	TRBV28	NA	TRBJ1-2	NA	CASSLNGDGYTF	TGTGCCAGCAGTTTAAACGGAGATGGCTACACCTTC
14	TRBV27	NA	TRBJ2-1	NA	CASSLLGGYDEQFF	TGTGCCAGCAGTTTATTGGGGGGTTATGATGAGCAGTTCTTC
14	TRBV27	TRBD2	TRBJ2-1	few	CASSRDYRANEQFF	TGTGCCAGCAGCCGGGACTACCGGGCCAATGAGCAGTTCTTC
14	TRBV19	NA	TRBJ2-2	NA	CASSTPGDTGELFF	TGTGCCAGTAGTACGCCAGGGGATACCGGGGAGCTGTTTTTT
16	TRBV28	NA	TRBJ2-4	NA	CASSSSNPDSKNIQYF	TGTGCCAGCAGTTCCTCGAACCCTGACAGCAAAAACATTCAGTACTTC
14	TRBV7-9	NA	TRBJ1-2	few	CASSLVVIGYGYTF	TGTGCCAGCAGCTTAGTAGTCATCGGCTATGGCTACACCTTC
16	TRBV28	TRBD1	TRBJ1-4	few	CASSLLSDRVSEKLFF	TGTGCCAGCAGTCTTCTCTCGGACAGGGTTAGTGAAAAACTGTTTTTT